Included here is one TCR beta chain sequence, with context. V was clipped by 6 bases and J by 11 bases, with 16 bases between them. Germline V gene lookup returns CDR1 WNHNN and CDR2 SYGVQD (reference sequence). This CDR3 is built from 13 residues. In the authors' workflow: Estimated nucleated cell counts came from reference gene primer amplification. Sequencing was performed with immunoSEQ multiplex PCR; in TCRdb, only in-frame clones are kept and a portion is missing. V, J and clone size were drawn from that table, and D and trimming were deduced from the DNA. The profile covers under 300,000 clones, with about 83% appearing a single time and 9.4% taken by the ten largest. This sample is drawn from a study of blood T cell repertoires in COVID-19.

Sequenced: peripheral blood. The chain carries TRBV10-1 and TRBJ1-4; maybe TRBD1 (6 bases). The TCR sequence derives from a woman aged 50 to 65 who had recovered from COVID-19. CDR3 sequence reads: CASRAAAGAKLFF. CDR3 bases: TGCGCCAGCAGAGCCGCCGCAGGGGCCAAACTGTTTTTT.